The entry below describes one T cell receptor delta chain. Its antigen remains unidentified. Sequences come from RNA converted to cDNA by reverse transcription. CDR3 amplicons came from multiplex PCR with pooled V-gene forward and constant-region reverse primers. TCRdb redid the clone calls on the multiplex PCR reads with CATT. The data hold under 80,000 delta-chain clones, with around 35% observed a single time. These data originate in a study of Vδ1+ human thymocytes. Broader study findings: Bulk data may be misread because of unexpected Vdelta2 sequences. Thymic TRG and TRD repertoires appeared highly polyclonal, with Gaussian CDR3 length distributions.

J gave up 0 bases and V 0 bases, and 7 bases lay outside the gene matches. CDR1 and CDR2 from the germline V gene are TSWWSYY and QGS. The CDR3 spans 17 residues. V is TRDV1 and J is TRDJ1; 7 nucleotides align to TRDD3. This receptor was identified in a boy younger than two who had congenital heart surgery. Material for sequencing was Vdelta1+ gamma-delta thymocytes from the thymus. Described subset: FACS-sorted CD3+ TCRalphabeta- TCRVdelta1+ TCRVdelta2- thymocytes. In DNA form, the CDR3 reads TGTGCTCTTGGGGAACTTCCCGTTCTGGGGGACACCGATAAACTCATCTTT. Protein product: CALGELPVLGDTDKLIF.